This T cell receptor (beta chain) is from a study of cytomegalovirus exposure and HLA in healthy donors. Findings and limits, study-wide: Presence/absence analyses treated sequencing depth as roughly uniform across donors. HLA allele associations emerged for about 16,000 TCR beta sequences in a later analysis, at 0.05 false discovery rate. There were some 150 TCR beta chains listed as cytomegalovirus-associated. For cytomegalovirus status, the classifier reportedly gave diagnoses with high specificity and sensitivity.

Worth noting for this clone: Its target is unknown.

V was shortened by 0 bases and J by 8 bases, with 32 bases between the two germline ends. Germline CDR1 reads SGHNT; CDR2 reads YYREEE (reference sequence). The CDR3 extends over 20 amino acids. The PCR ran on 60 Vbeta and 13 Jbeta primers. The assay was immunoSEQ multiplex PCR, and TCRdb's table has in-frame clones only and misses some. The data show tens of thousands of clones, 44% seen once. This chain uses TRBV5-4 with TRBJ1-1; D uncertain. Sequencing input: PBMCs. This receptor was obtained from a woman aged 50 to 65 in good health and CMV-seronegative. Here the CDR3 DNA reads TGTGCCAGCAGCTTGGCTTTCGAACAAGAGGCCCCCCACATTCGCGGGGAAGCTTTCTTT. Translating gives CASSLAFEQEAPHIRGEAFF.